Reported below is one T cell receptor beta chain. Its matching antigen is unknown. This sample was included in a study of cytomegalovirus exposure and HLA in healthy donors. Findings and limits, study-wide: The authors later found most CMV-associated TCR beta chains appeared HLA-restricted. Analyses of presence and absence presupposed an approximately uniform sequencing depth across donors. Later analysis reportedly placed an Asian-associated ancestry cluster below the roughly 680-donor mean in N-insertions.

V was trimmed by 4 bases and J by 0 bases, leaving 7 bases between them. This CDR3 has 14 residues. Germline CDR1 reads LNHDA; CDR2 reads SQIVND (reference sequence). The PCR ran on 60 Vbeta and 13 Jbeta primers. Sequencing was performed with immunoSEQ multiplex PCR; in TCRdb, only in-frame clones are kept and a portion is missing. Of more than 85,000 clones listed, 65% to 90% are singletons. The sample taken for sequencing was PBMCs. The sequence was obtained from a woman aged 30 to 39 in good health and CMV-seronegative. The rearrangement uses TRBV19 and TRBJ2-1; D is unresolved. CDR3 residues: CASSSPSSYNEQFF. CDR3 nucleotide sequence: TGTGCCAGTAGTAGTCCTAGCTCCTACAATGAGCAGTTCTTC.